This T cell receptor beta chain was recovered during a study of early T cells in non-severe SARS-CoV-2 infection (dated by TCRdb to about 2021). With respect to the entire study: Because TCR sequencing relied on bulk RNA taken from unsorted whole blood, pairing of alpha and beta chains was not possible.

Inclusive of the bounding cysteine and phenylalanine, the CDR3 is 17 residues long. This entry keeps only the CDR3 DNA: 51 bases, framed from base 1. CDR1 and CDR2 were assigned from the germline V gene (reference sequence) as LGHDT and YNNKEL. Trimming accounts for 0 bases at V and 0 bases at J, while the number of junction bases matched to no gene is 7. Set within a cohort of healthcare workers in London, UK, this nested case-control study involved weekly PCR testing of nasopharyngeal swabs along with blood sampling. Between 23 and 31 March 2020, the week of the UK lockdown, healthcare workers were enrolled and then followed up weekly for as long as 16 weeks. Library generation was performed with 5' RACE. The sequencer listed for this sample is NextSeq 500. In the TCR library protocol, unique molecular identifiers were attached to individual cDNA molecules to correct for PCR bias and sequencing error. TCR alpha and beta chains were both sequenced, and the abundances of alpha and beta sequences in each sample were closely correlated with each other. The original methods were these. V gene, J gene and CDR3 annotation of TCR sequences was performed with Decombinator V4. TCRs were defined as expanded if a significant change between any two time points was detected under a Poisson model with p below 0.0001. TCR abundances were normalised to the total number of TCRs sequenced per sample and were expressed as counts per million. TRAV1-2 paired with TRAJ12, TRAJ20 or TRAJ33 defined MAIT TCRs, while TRAV10 paired with TRAJ18 defined iNKT TCRs. A search of VDJdb, accessed on 1 November 2021, was run for TCRs annotated to CMV, EBV and SARS-CoV-2, with TCRs annotated for multiple antigens excluded. The public reads were reprocessed in TCRdb via fastp at Q25 and MiXCR, keeping in-frame beta chains. One record per CDR3 amino acid sequence lists the most common genes and DNA. The V and J calls and clone size are TCRdb's, not the authors'. The sample table shows tens of thousands of distinct CDR3 sequences, and around 5.7% are seen once. The top ten constitute 9.5% to 15% of the sample.

This clonotype appeared a few times. It has no known antigen specificity. Per-base quality was not reported, and no clone a single base away is much larger than it. The paper's findings and limits, for the study overall: VDJdb matching was skewed toward anti-spike CD8 responses, so virus-specific expansions were likely underestimated and private and CD4 specificities were missed.

Recombination connected TRBV3-1 to TRBJ2-5, with TRBD2 matching 7 junction bases. This receptor was identified in an adult who was a healthcare worker with PCR-confirmed SARS-CoV-2 infection or an uninfected control (not recorded which). Sequences were obtained from whole blood. The CDR3 amino acid sequence is: CASSQDHEGGYQETQYF. Read as DNA, the sequence is TGTGCCAGCAGCCAAGATCACGAGGGAGGGTACCAAGAGACCCAGTACTTC.